This passage covers 31 T cell receptor beta chains from one sample sequenced in a study of cytomegalovirus exposure and HLA in healthy donors (dated by TCRdb to 2016 to 2017). Library preparation used the immunoSEQ multiplex PCR assay. The multiplex PCR relied on a mix of 60 forward primers for TCR Vbeta segments and 13 reverse primers for TCR Jbeta segments. TCRdb obtained this table from immuneACCESS and retained in-frame rearrangements with V and J assigned. These tables miss some clones; where compared with another copy, unresolved V genes account for less than half of the shortfall, and the remainder is unexplained. This sample lists 70,000 to 95,000 clones; roughly 80% were detected once. About 2.2% of the sample is in the top ten clones. Sequenced input: PBMCs. The receptors shown here come from a man aged 35 to 55 in good health and CMV-seronegative.

This clone was recorded only once. The chain uses TRBV6-5 and TRBJ1-5; 8 nucleotides line up with TRBD1. The germline gives CDR1 MNHEY, CDR2 SVGAGI. The CDR3 length is 14 residues. Losses at the gene ends were 6 bases for V and 7 bases for J; bases not matched to a gene: 8. Here the CDR3 reads CASSLTGGSQPQHF. The CDR3 DNA reads as TGTGCCAGCAGCCTAACAGGGGGTAGCCAGCCCCAGCATTTT.

This rearrangement joins TRBV29-1 to TRBJ1-2; weak D call: TRBD1 (5 bases). The V gene lost 0 bases and the J gene lost 8 bases, with 13 bases spanning the gap. This CDR3 region has 13 residues. In germline, CDR1 is SQVTM, CDR2 ANQGSEA. The CDR3: CSVEESPTGGYTF. In DNA, the CDR3 is TGCAGCGTTGAAGAATCCCCAACAGGAGGCTACACCTTC.

The V gene is TRBV15, the J gene TRBJ2-7; D unresolved. Trimming stripped 0 bases from V and 1 base from J, with 7 bases between. Germline assignment: CDR1 LNHNV and CDR2 YYDKDF (reference sequence). The CDR3 extends over 14 amino acids. CDR3 DNA sequence: TGTGCCACCAGCAGAGATCGTTATTCCTACGAGCAGTACTTC. Amino acid sequence: CATSRDRYSYEQYF.

The chain carries TRBV4-1 and TRBJ1-2, with D possibly matching TRBD1 (5 bases). V was pared by 3 bases and J by 7 bases, with 9 bases between. Looked up from germline, CDR1 is MGHRA and CDR2 is YSYEKL. CDR3 length: 12 residues. In nucleotides, the CDR3 is TGCGCCAGCAGCCAGGGGGGGAGTGGCTACACCTTC. Amino acids: CASSQGGSGYTF.

Concerning this clone itself: The sample carries other DNA sequences with the same CDR3. The rearrangement joins TRBV19 to TRBJ2-7, with 11 bases aligning to TRBD2. The length of the CDR3 is 14 residues. Germline loops: CDR1 LNHDA, CDR2 SQIVND (reference sequence). The V segment lost 3 bases and the J segment 3 bases; nucleotides outside the gene matches: 1. The CDR3 DNA reads TGTGCCAGTAGTATTGGACTAGCGGGCTACGAGCAGTACTTC. It is translated as CASSIGLAGYEQYF.

This clone was found a few times. The chain recombines TRBV6-1 with TRBJ1-5; no definite D call. Trimming stripped 5 bases from V and 5 bases from J, with 4 bases between. Germline CDR1 MNHNS, CDR2 SASEGT. The CDR3 consists of 11 residues. The CDR3 loop is CASSTHQPQHF. The CDR3 bases are TGTGCCAGCAGTACTCATCAGCCCCAGCATTTT.

J is TRBJ2-7 and V is TRBV19, with a tentative D call TRBD1 (5 bases). Germline CDR1 LNHDA, CDR2 SQIVND (reference sequence). This CDR3 has 13 residues. With 5 bases removed from V and 7 bases from J, the gap between germline ends came to 15 bases. CDR3 loop: CASSWAGNGEQYF. The CDR3 DNA is TGTGCCAGTAGTTGGGCAGGGAATGGAGAGCAGTACTTC.

The chain has TRBV19 and TRBJ1-5, with D hard to call. The V and J ends lost 5 bases and 6 bases respectively, with 17 bases between them. The CDR3 contains 15 residues. In germline, CDR1 is LNHDA, CDR2 SQIVND (reference sequence). CDR3 residues: CASSPYRDRGQPQHF. The CDR3 DNA is TGTGCCAGTAGTCCCTACAGAGATCGGGGTCAGCCCCAGCATTTT.

This clone was seen a single time. The gene calls are TRBV19 and TRBJ1-3, with 7 bases fitting TRBD1. Looked up from germline, CDR1 is LNHDA and CDR2 is SQIVND (reference sequence). The CDR3 totals 16 residues. With V trimmed by 5 bases and J by 4 bases, 11 bases remained unmatched. CDR3 loop: CASSERQGAHGNTIYF. The CDR3 region has the DNA TGTGCCAGTAGTGAGCGACAGGGAGCTCACGGAAACACCATATATTTT. Full variable domain (outside the CDR3, taken from reference TRBV19 and TRBJ1-3): DGGITQSPKYLFRKEGQNVTLSCEQNLNHDAMYWYRQDPGQGLRLIYYSQIVNDFQKGDIAEGYSVSREKKESFPLTVTSAQKNPTAFYLCASSERQGAHGNTIYFGEGSWLTVV.

The chain uses TRBV2 and TRBJ1-2, with D perhaps matching TRBD1 (6 bases). The CDR3 has 14 amino acids. V gave up 6 bases and J gave up 4 bases, with 15 bases separating them. From germline, CDR1 is SNHLY and CDR2 FYNNEI. The CDR3 here is CASSGGGGSYGYTF. The DNA for the CDR3 is TGTGCCAGCAGCGGGGGGGGCGGATCCTATGGCTACACCTTC.

The chain is built from TRBV28 and TRBJ2-7, with 10 nucleotides matching TRBD1. Losses at the gene ends were 7 bases for V and 2 bases for J; bases not matched to a gene: 5. CDR3 length equals 14 residues. The V gene's germline CDR1 is MDHEN and CDR2 SYDVKM. CDR3 amino acids: CASTVGQGTYEQYF. The CDR3 region has the DNA TGTGCCAGCACAGTGGGACAGGGGACCTACGAGCAGTACTTC. The full variable domain, its missing parts supplied by reference TRBV28 and TRBJ2-7, is DVKVTQSSRYLVKRTGEKVFLECVQDMDHENMFWYRQDPGLGLRLIYFSYDVKMKEKGDIPEGYSVSREKKERFSLILESASTNQTSMYLCASTVGQGTYEQYFGPGTRLTVT.

The CDR3 bases are TGCGCCAGCAGCTTGGTACTGGGGGCTGATACCGGGGAGCTGTTTTTT. Translation: CASSLVLGADTGELFF. This chain joins TRBV5-1 and TRBJ2-2; weak D call: TRBD1 (6 bases). Trimming removed 0 bases at V and 5 bases at J, with 14 bases between. This CDR3 region has 16 residues. The V gene's germline CDR1 is SGHRS and CDR2 YFSETQ.

The chain links TRBV28 to TRBJ1-2; 7 nucleotides align to TRBD1. Trimming cost V 5 bases and J 5 bases; bases outside gene matches: 11. The germline CDR1 and CDR2 sequences are MDHEN and SYDVKM. The CDR3 length is 15 residues. The CDR3 nucleotides read TGTGCCAGCAGTCAAGGGGGCAGAAAGCAGTATGGCTACACCTTC. Amino acid sequence: CASSQGGRKQYGYTF.

V and J are TRBV5-6 and TRBJ1-5; D is undetermined. The CDR3 length is 15 residues. Deletions cut 5 bases from V and 3 bases from J, with 15 bases between. Germline CDR1 and CDR2: SGHDT and YYEEEE. CDR3 DNA: TGTGCCAGCAGTTGGGGTCCCGGGGACAATCAGCCCCAGCATTTT. Encoded protein: CASSWGPGDNQPQHF.

This clone was picked up a small number of times. The genes are TRBV10-2 and TRBJ1-4, with D tentatively TRBD1 (5 bases). Germline values: CDR1 WSHSY, CDR2 SAAADI. This CDR3 has 13 residues. The V gene lost 6 bases and the J gene lost 4 bases, with 9 bases spanning the gap. The CDR3 bases are TGCGCCAGCAGGCGGGACTTTAATGAAAAACTGTTTTTT. Its translation is CASRRDFNEKLFF.

The chain carries TRBV7-9 and TRBJ2-7; TRBD2 is a possible D gene (6 bases). V dropped 5 bases and J dropped 0 bases, with 14 bases sitting between them. Germline V gives CDR1 SEHNR, CDR2 FQNEAQ (reference sequence). CDR3 length equals 15 residues. CDR3 amino acids: CASSLGPGSSYEQYF. The CDR3 DNA reads TGTGCCAGCAGCCTGGGACCCGGGAGCTCCTACGAGCAGTACTTC.

The rearrangement uses TRBV5-6 and TRBJ1-6; the match to TRBD1 covers 8 bases. Germline-derived CDR1 and CDR2 are SGHDT and YYEEEE. The CDR3 sequence is 17 residues long. The trim removed 0 bases at V and 7 bases at J, leaving 9 bases unmatched. In nucleotides, the CDR3 is TGTGCCAGCAGCTTGGCCGGGACAGGAGCTACCAATTCACCCCTCCACTTT. It specifies CASSLAGTGATNSPLHF.

Ten or more counts support this clone. V usage is TRBV10-3 and J usage is TRBJ2-7; tentative D call: TRBD2 (5 bases). The CDR3 runs 15 residues. Germline V CDR1 and CDR2: ENHRY, SYGVKD. V lost 5 bases, J lost 1 base, and 15 bases lay in between. Here the CDR3 DNA reads TGTGCCATCAGTTCGGGGAGCGCAGTTTCCTACGAGCAGTACTTC. It yields the protein CAISSGSAVSYEQYF.

This sequence joins TRBV18 and TRBJ1-1; no firm D call. The CDR3 has 14 residues. Germline V gene lookup returns CDR1 KGHSH and CDR2 LQKENI. V lost 3 bases, J lost 5 bases, and 13 bases lay in between. The CDR3 sequence is CASSPTGLGTEAFF. CDR3 DNA: TGTGCCAGCTCACCTACGGGGTTGGGGACTGAAGCTTTCTTT.

The chain combines TRBV28 with TRBJ1-4; D perhaps matches TRBD1 (5 bases). The V end lost 8 bases, the J end lost 0 bases, and 10 bases lay between the germline ends. Germline CDR1 is MDHEN and CDR2 is SYDVKM. This CDR3 is built from 14 residues. The CDR3 spells CASCSGATNEKLFF. CDR3 nucleotides: TGTGCCAGCTGCTCGGGGGCAACTAATGAAAAACTGTTTTTT.

V and J are TRBV30 and TRBJ2-2, with TRBD1 matching over 8 bases. Per germline, CDR1 GTSNPN and CDR2 SVGIG (reference sequence). The CDR3 runs 13 residues. V shed 4 bases and J 6 bases; nucleotides not matched to a gene: 4. CDR3 in DNA: TGTGCCTGGAAGGGACAGGTCGCCGGGGAGCTGTTTTTT. Its translation is CAWKGQVAGELFF.

This clone was found a few times. The V and J genes are TRBV10-2 and TRBJ1-2; no reliable D call. The CDR3 totals 13 residues. The germline V and J ends were trimmed by 0 bases and 8 bases, with 10 bases remaining between them. CDR1 and CDR2 from the germline V gene are WSHSY and SAAADI. CDR3 nucleotides: TGCGCCAGCAGTGAGTCGGTCACTAGAGGCTACACCTTC. This translates into CASSESVTRGYTF.

This clone was seen more than once but under ten times. The chain couples TRBV29-1 to TRBJ1-2; D call uncertain. Germline V gives CDR1 SQVTM, CDR2 ANQGSEA. V was clipped by 5 bases and J by 6 bases, with 7 bases between them. This CDR3 region has 10 residues. Here the CDR3 reads CSVFIDGYTF. The CDR3 nucleotides are TGCAGCGTTTTTATTGATGGCTACACCTTC.

The rearrangement links TRBV11-3 to TRBJ1-1; tentatively, D is TRBD1 (5 bases). The CDR3 consists of 12 residues. V lost 5 bases and J 8 bases, leaving 12 bases between the germline ends. The V gene's germline CDR1 is SGHNT and CDR2 YENEEA. The CDR3 loop is CASSPDGGEAFF. CDR3 bases: TGTGCCAGCAGCCCCGACGGGGGGGAAGCTTTCTTT.

This chain links TRBV11-2 with TRBJ2-7; 11 bases are a match to TRBD2. The CDR3 extends over 13 amino acids. The germline gives CDR1 SGHAT, CDR2 FQNNGV. The V and J ends lost 6 bases and 7 bases, in that order; junction bases with no gene match: 5. The CDR3 DNA reads as TGTGCCAGCAGACTAGCGGGGGCTACGGAGCAGTACTTC. This gives the protein CASRLAGATEQYF.

The chain couples TRBV18 to TRBJ2-2; D might be TRBD2 (6 bases). Germline V CDR1 and CDR2: KGHSH, LQKENI. The CDR3 spans 15 residues. V dropped 2 bases and J dropped 1 base, with 8 bases sitting between them. As DNA, the CDR3 is TGTGCCAGCTCACCAGGGAGGAAGAACACCGGGGAGCTGTTTTTT. Translating gives CASSPGRKNTGELFF.

V is TRBV7-9 and J is TRBJ2-3; 7 bases agree with TRBD2. V dropped 6 bases and J dropped 1; count of bases not matched to a gene: 4. Germline V gene data show CDR1 as SEHNR and CDR2 as FQNEAQ (reference sequence). This CDR3 has 14 amino acids. CDR3 loop: CASSPSGGTDTQYF. The CDR3 bases are TGTGCCAGCAGTCCAAGCGGGGGCACAGATACGCAGTATTTT.

This clone has just a few counts. V gene TRBV9 combines with J gene TRBJ1-1, with D unresolved. Germline lookup yields CDR1 SGDLS and CDR2 YYNGEE. The V and J ends lost 3 bases and 1 base respectively, with 10 bases between them. This CDR3 comprises 14 residues. The CDR3 here is CASSAGLGNTEAFF. The CDR3 coding sequence is TGTGCCAGCAGCGCTGGACTGGGGAACACTGAAGCTTTCTTT.

The rearrangement joins TRBV27 to TRBJ1-5; D ambiguous. Between the trimmed V and J ends, which lost 4 bases and 0 bases, there was a span of 4 bases. Per the germline V gene, CDR1 is MNHEY and CDR2 is SMNVEV (reference sequence). The CDR3 sequence is 13 residues long. The CDR3 DNA reads as TGTGCCAGCAGTTACTATAGCAATCAGCCCCAGCATTTT. Translation gives CASSYYSNQPQHF.

This clone came up once. The chain's CDR3 is CASSQTSGGYNEQFF. As DNA, the CDR3 is TGTGCCAGCAGCCAGACTAGCGGGGGATACAATGAGCAGTTCTTC. The chain joins TRBV28 to TRBJ2-1, with 12 bases identical to TRBD2. The germline V gene has CDR1 MDHEN and CDR2 SYDVKM. The CDR3 has 15 residues. J gave up 4 bases and V 6 bases, and 4 bases lay outside the gene matches.

V is TRBV28 and J is TRBJ1-5; a possible D gene is TRBD1 (5 bases). Per the germline V gene, CDR1 is MDHEN and CDR2 is SYDVKM. This CDR3 contains 13 residues. The V end lost 4 bases, the J end lost 5 bases, and 9 bases lay between the germline ends. The chain's CDR3 is CASSYLQDQPQHF. The CDR3 nucleotides are TGTGCCAGCAGTTACTTACAGGATCAGCCCCAGCATTTT.